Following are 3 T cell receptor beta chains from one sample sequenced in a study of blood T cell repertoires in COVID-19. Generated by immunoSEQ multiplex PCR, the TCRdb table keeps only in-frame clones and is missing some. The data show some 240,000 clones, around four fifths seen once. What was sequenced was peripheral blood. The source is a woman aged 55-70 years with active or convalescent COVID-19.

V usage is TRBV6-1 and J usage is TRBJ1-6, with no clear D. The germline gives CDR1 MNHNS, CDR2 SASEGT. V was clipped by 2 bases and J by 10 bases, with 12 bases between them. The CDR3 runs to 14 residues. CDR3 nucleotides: TGTGCCAGCAGTGAAAAGGAGGGTACCTCACCCCTCCACTTT. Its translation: CASSEKEGTSPLHF.

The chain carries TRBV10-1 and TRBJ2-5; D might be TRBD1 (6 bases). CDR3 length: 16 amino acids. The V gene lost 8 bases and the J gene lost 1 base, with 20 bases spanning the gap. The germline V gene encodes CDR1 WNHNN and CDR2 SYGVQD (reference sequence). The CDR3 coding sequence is TGCGCCAGCCGTTGGACAGCCCTCATCATCCAAGAGACCCAGTACTTC. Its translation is CASRWTALIIQETQYF.

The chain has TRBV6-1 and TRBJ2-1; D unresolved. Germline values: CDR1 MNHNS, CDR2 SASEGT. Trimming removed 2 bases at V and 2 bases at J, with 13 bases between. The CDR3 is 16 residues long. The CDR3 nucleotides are TGTGCCAGCAGTGAACGCACAGTTTTCCCCTACAATGAGCAGTTCTTC. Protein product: CASSERTVFPYNEQFF.